The clone carrying this T cell receptor (beta chain) has a handful of counts. Its antigen remains unknown. Ophthalmopathy cases met thresholds of Clinical Activity Score at least 3, NOSPECS grade at least 4 and duration under 3 months. Based on clinical symptoms, serum thyroxine and TRAb, thyroid ultrasound and orbital computed tomography, diagnoses were reached. The entry originates in a study of T cells in Graves' hyperthyroidism and ophthalmopathy. As for the study in general: Pretreatment peripheral blood was obtained at initial diagnosis. Broader study findings: Ophthalmopathy cases were set apart from stable hyperthyroidism by a 13 V-J model.

V gave up 2 bases and J gave up 0 bases, with 14 bases separating them. Germline V gene data show CDR1 as MNHEY and CDR2 as SVGEGT. The CDR3 runs 17 residues. The source material, RNA transcripts, was used to amplify TCR beta CDR3 regions. The study used the HTBI primer set for a first-round RT-PCR of the TCR CDR3. TCRdb itself ran the multiplex PCR reads through MiXCR, one entry per CDR3 protein. This table holds hundreds of thousands of distinct CDR3 sequences, under 15% found once. The chain couples TRBV6-2 or TRBV6-3 to TRBJ1-3; tentatively, D is TRBD1 (6 bases). The clonotype comes from a woman between 35 and 50 years old with Graves' ophthalmopathy. What was sequenced was blood. CDR3 nucleotide sequence: TGTGCCAGCAGTTACCACCTTGGAGGGGGCTCTGGAAACACCATATATTTT. It is translated as CASSYHLGGGSGNTIYF.